This T cell receptor (beta chain) was documented in a study of T cell repertoires in cytomegalovirus infection. Study context: Indications came from public TCR beta signatures; they pointed to CMV infection and to a matching HLA type.

Germline assignment: CDR1 SGHAT and CDR2 FQDESV (reference sequence). The CDR3 runs 14 residues. General study findings and limits: HLA-C-restricted CMV-specific TCR beta clonotypes prevailed in the ex vivo response. Based on cumulative public TCR beta family frequency, carriers of CMV plus the relevant HLA were identified.

This clonotype was found once. Antigen specificity is unknown. At one end the junction does not follow the germline gene, possibly because of a read error. MiXCR, run by TCRdb on the reads, gives a single entry per CDR3 protein. The data show some 600,000 distinct CDR3 sequences, approximately 25% seen once. The chain is built from TRBV11-1 and TRBJ2-1; TRBD2 might be the D (6 bases). Sequencing input: CD8+ T cells from PBMCs. The sequence derives from a human donor in good health (CMV status not recorded). Some clones in this sample may be carry-over from other donors' samples. The CDR3 nucleotides read TGTGTCAGCAGCTTAGTAGGAGGGTTCGATGAGCAGTTCTTC. Translated, it gives CVSSLVGGFDEQFF.